The clone carrying this T cell receptor beta chain was recorded at least ten times. The antigen is undetermined. TCRdb reanalysed the reads using MiXCR and keeps one entry per CDR3 protein. The table records around 350,000 distinct CDR3 sequences, 15% to 20% of them present only once. The record originates from a study of T cell repertoires in cytomegalovirus infection. Study overall: CMV infection and matching HLA type were both indicated by public TCR beta signatures.

Findings and limits, study-wide: HLA-C-restricted CMV clonotypes gave the most frequent clonotype in two of eight donors. Cumulative public TCR beta family frequency identified carriers of CMV plus the relevant HLA.

CDR1 and CDR2 from the germline V gene are MGHRA and YSYEKL. Trimming took 1 base from V and 5 from J, leaving 8 bases between them. This CDR3 region has 13 residues. The rearrangement uses TRBV4-1 and TRBJ1-1; perhaps TRBD1 as D (6 bases). Input material: PBMCs. This sequence originates from a human donor in good health (CMV status not recorded). Some clones in this sample may be carry-over from other donors' samples. This CDR3 reads CASSQVTGTEAFF. As DNA, the CDR3 is TGCGCCAGCAGCCAAGTTACAGGGACTGAAGCTTTCTTT.